The 32 T cell receptor beta chains reported below all come from one sample, sequenced in a study of T cells in Graves' hyperthyroidism and ophthalmopathy. Amplified TCR beta CDR3 regions came from RNA transcripts. The HTBI primer set served for first-round RT-PCR of the TCR CDR3. MiXCR, run by TCRdb on the multiplex PCR reads, gives a single entry per CDR3 protein. Of about 420,000 distinct CDR3 sequences listed, 15% to 17% were seen once; the top ten hold around 7.3%. Sequencing was done on a sample of blood. These receptors originate from a woman aged 18-29 years with Graves' hyperthyroidism.

This clonotype was detected ten times or more. The genes are TRBV30 and TRBJ2-1; D unresolved. The CDR3 runs 12 residues. From germline, CDR1 is GTSNPN and CDR2 SVGIG (reference sequence). V was trimmed by 2 bases and J by 5 bases, leaving 7 bases between them. Here the CDR3 DNA reads TGTGCCTGGAGTATCATAGACAATGAGCAGTTCTTC. As protein: CAWSIIDNEQFF.

The chain is built from TRBV14 and TRBJ1-4, with TRBD1 matching over 7 bases. V shed 4 bases and J 0 bases; nucleotides not matched to a gene: 5. The germline CDR1 and CDR2 sequences are SGHDN and FVKESK. The CDR3 is made up of 16 amino acids. The CDR3 here is CASSLMTGSTNEKLFF. In nucleotides, the CDR3 is TGTGCCAGCAGCCTCATGACAGGGTCAACTAATGAAAAACTGTTTTTT.

This clonotype was counted at least ten times. The chain's CDR3 is CASSLRAGTSPLHF. CDR3 in DNA: TGTGCCAGCAGTTTAAGGGCAGGGACCTCACCCCTCCACTTT. The rearrangement links TRBV12-3 or TRBV12-4 to TRBJ1-6; the D gene is possibly TRBD1 (5 bases). CDR3 length: 14 residues. Trimming shortened V by 2 bases and J by 10 bases, and 12 bases separated the two germline ends.

The chain joins TRBV2 to TRBJ2-5, with a tentative D call TRBD1 (6 bases). CDR3 length: 14 amino acids. With 7 bases removed from V and 5 bases from J, the gap between germline ends came to 17 bases. CDR1 is SNHLY, CDR2 FYNNEI, per germline. The CDR3 nucleotides read TGTGCCAGCAAAGGACAGTTGAGGGTGGAGACCCAGTACTTC. Translation gives CASKGQLRVETQYF.

This clonotype was counted ten times or more. The chain couples TRBV12-3 or TRBV12-4 to TRBJ2-1, with 10 nucleotides matching TRBD1. The CDR3 sequence is 15 residues long. V was pared by 1 base and J by 5 bases, with 2 bases of the junction left unmatched. This CDR3 is CASSLGTGGNNEQFF. CDR3 sequence (DNA): TGTGCCAGCAGTTTAGGGACAGGGGGGAACAATGAGCAGTTCTTC.

This clonotype was recorded a few times. The chain recombines TRBV5-6 with TRBJ2-1; either TRBD1 or TRBD2 may fit D (6 bases each). This CDR3 spans 11 amino acids. The germline CDR1 and CDR2 sequences are SGHDT and YYEEEE. Trimming took off 3 bases at V and 9 bases at J, with 7 bases between the two ends. The CDR3 DNA reads as TGTGCCAGCAGCTGGGGGGCTGAGCAGTTCTTC. It yields the protein CASSWGAEQFF.

The table lists this clonotype with many counts. The chain combines TRBV12-3 or TRBV12-4 with TRBJ1-6; D is perhaps TRBD1 (6 bases). V lost 3 bases and J lost 9, with 15 bases in between. CDR3 length: 15 amino acids. The CDR3 DNA reads TGTGCCAGCAGTTTTTTCAGGGGTGGTGCTTCACCCCTCCACTTT. It encodes CASSFFRGGASPLHF.

The J gene is TRBJ1-2, the V gene TRBV27; 8 bases line up with TRBD1. The CDR3 length is 13 residues. J was trimmed by 7 bases and V by 4 bases; bases with no gene match: 5. CDR1 and CDR2 (germline): MNHEY, SMNVEV (reference sequence). DNA for the CDR3: TGTGCCAGCAGTTCCCAGGGGGCCCTTGGCTACACCTTC. Protein product: CASSSQGALGYTF.

This chain links TRBV24-1 with TRBJ2-1, with 9 bases fitting TRBD1. The CDR3 consists of 19 residues. Per the germline V gene, CDR1 is KGHDR and CDR2 is SFDVKD. V dropped 6 bases and J dropped 3; count of bases not matched to a gene: 17. The CDR3 loop is CATSLGTGPLIHLYNEQFF. The DNA for the CDR3 is TGTGCCACCAGTTTGGGGACAGGGCCTCTAATCCACCTCTACAATGAGCAGTTCTTC.

This clonotype was picked up one time. The gene calls are TRBV20-1 and TRBJ2-3; TRBD1 matches 10 bases. Trimming removed 5 bases from V and 4 bases from J; junction bases left unmatched: 3. Germline V gene data show CDR1 as DFQATT and CDR2 as SNEGSKA (reference sequence). The CDR3 covers 13 residues. In DNA form, the CDR3 reads TGCAGTGCTTGGACAGGGGGACCAGATACGCAGTATTTT. This translates into CSAWTGGPDTQYF.

Note on this clonotype: This sequence may be a read error, since a much larger clone differs from it by one base. The gene calls are TRBV5-1 and TRBJ2-1; 9 bases align to TRBD1. The CDR3 spans 16 residues. Germline CDR1 is SGHRS and CDR2 is YFSETQ. The CDR3: CATSLLPGTGSDEQFF. The CDR3 DNA reads as TGCGCCACCAGCTTACTTCCCGGGACAGGGAGCGATGAGCAGTTCTTC.

This clonotype has at least ten counts. The V call is TRBV12-3 or TRBV12-4, the J call TRBJ1-4, with D tentatively TRBD1 (5 bases). This CDR3 is 12 amino acids long. The ends were cut back, 10 bases at V and 8 bases at J, with 14 bases in the middle. CDR3 DNA: TGTGCCACCACTCTTTCAGGGGAAAAACTGTTTTTT. Protein product: CATTLSGEKLFF.

This clonotype was seen a handful of times. The chain has TRBV27 and TRBJ2-7, with D uncertain. CDR1 MNHEY and CDR2 SMNVEV come from the germline V gene (reference sequence). Trimming took off 5 bases at V and 1 base at J, with 9 bases between the two ends. The CDR3 has 13 residues. The CDR3 region has the DNA TGTGCCAGCAGTCTTTTTTTGTCCTACGAGCAGTACTTC. It codes for CASSLFLSYEQYF.

This clonotype was seen at least ten times. The genes are TRBV18 and TRBJ2-3; 7 bases are shared with TRBD1. Trimming took 0 bases from V and 1 from J; bases not matched to a gene: 4. Germline V gene data show CDR1 as KGHSH and CDR2 as LQKENI. This CDR3 has 16 residues. In DNA, the CDR3 is TGTGCCAGCTCACCACCGGGCGGACAGGGCACAGATACGCAGTATTTT. Translating it yields CASSPPGGQGTDTQYF.

At least ten counts were recorded for this clonotype. J is TRBJ2-7 and V is TRBV2; D gene unclear. The germline V gene encodes CDR1 SNHLY and CDR2 FYNNEI. Trimming took off 6 bases at V and 0 bases at J, with 9 bases between the two ends. The CDR3 totals 13 residues. The CDR3 sequence: CASRDEISYEQYF. CDR3 nucleotides: TGTGCCAGCAGGGACGAGATCTCCTACGAGCAGTACTTC. Together with reference TRBV2 and TRBJ2-7, the CDR3 gives the full variable domain: EPEVTQTPSHQVTQMGQEVILRCVPISNHLYFYWYRQILGQKVEFLVSFYNNEISEKSEIFDDQFSVERPDGSNFTLKIRSTKLEDSAMYFCASRDEISYEQYFGPGTRLTVT.

This clonotype has at least ten counts. This chain connects TRBV15 to TRBJ1-4; D possibly corresponds to TRBD1 (5 bases). Germline CDR1 is LNHNV and CDR2 is YYDKDF (reference sequence). The V end was cut by 5 bases, the J end by 1 base, with 11 bases between. The CDR3 is made up of 15 amino acids. CDR3 protein: CATSGAGLTNEKLFF. The CDR3 region has the DNA TGTGCCACCAGCGGAGCAGGGCTAACTAATGAAAAACTGTTTTTT.

This clonotype was counted between two and nine times. This chain joins TRBV6-2 or TRBV6-3 and TRBJ2-5; 11 positions agree with TRBD2. The V gene's germline CDR1 is MNHEY and CDR2 SVGEGT. Trimming took 7 bases from V and 4 from J; bases not matched to a gene: 8. CDR3 size: 15 residues. This CDR3 reads CASNLAGGLPETQYF. CDR3 sequence (DNA): TGTGCCAGCAATTTAGCGGGGGGGCTGCCAGAGACCCAGTACTTC.

This clonotype has ten or more counts. The CDR3 DNA reads TGTGCCAGCAACCGGGCCGCGGGGGAGCAGTTCTTC. It codes for CASNRAAGEQFF. V usage is TRBV2 and J usage is TRBJ2-1, with a possible D match to TRBD2 (6 bases). The CDR3 sequence is 12 residues long. V gave up 7 bases and J gave up 10 bases, with 14 bases separating them. Germline V lookup: CDR1 SNHLY, CDR2 FYNNEI.

This clonotype was seen ten or more times. This rearrangement joins TRBV27 to TRBJ2-7, with 7 bases matching TRBD2. Germline-derived CDR1 and CDR2 are MNHEY and SMNVEV (reference sequence). The CDR3 totals 15 residues. The V segment lost 0 bases and the J segment 7 bases; nucleotides outside the gene matches: 9. CDR3 in amino acids: CASSLSSGLRTEQYF. DNA for the CDR3: TGTGCCAGCAGTTTATCTTCGGGACTAAGAACGGAGCAGTACTTC.

Regarding this clonotype: Because it lacks the conserved phenylalanine or tryptophan at the end, this CDR3 is likely a read error. The gene calls are TRBV7-2 and TRBJ1-5; TRBD1 matches 9 bases. The V and J ends lost 5 bases and 7 bases, in that order; junction bases with no gene match: 12. CDR1 and CDR2 from the germline V gene are SGHTA and FQGNSA. This CDR3 is built from 16 residues. The CDR3, as DNA: TGTGCCAGCAGCCCAGAGACAGGGGGGAATAGGCAGCCCCAGCATCTT. Its protein product is CASSPETGGNRQPQHL.

For this clonotype: A junction end diverges from the germline sequence, so it may reflect a read error. The chain links TRBV28 to TRBJ2-2; D tentatively fits TRBD1 or TRBD2 (5 bases each). The CDR3 covers 14 residues. CDR1 and CDR2 from the germline V gene are MDHEN and SYDVKM. The CDR3 DNA follows: TGTGCCGGGGGTTCTGGGGGACCCACCGGGGAGCTGCTTTTT. Protein: CAGGSGGPTGELLF.

The chain has TRBV11-3 and TRBJ2-1; TRBD2 matches 14 bases. CDR3 length equals 18 residues. CDR1 and CDR2 from the germline V gene are SGHNT and YENEEA. Trimming removed 1 base from V and 10 bases from J; junction bases left unmatched: 12. CDR3 DNA sequence: TGTGCCAGCAGCTTAGGTTTCCGACTAGCGGGGGGGCGTCAGGAGCAGTTCTTC. It translates to CASSLGFRLAGGRQEQFF.

The chain is built from TRBV20-1 and TRBJ2-3, with D tentatively TRBD2 (6 bases). The CDR3 totals 14 residues. Germline V gives CDR1 DFQATT, CDR2 SNEGSKA (reference sequence). Trimming pared 5 bases from V and 0 bases from J, leaving 12 bases between. Here the CDR3 DNA reads TGCAGTGCTCCTCTAGCGTACAGCACAGATACGCAGTATTTT. It is translated as CSAPLAYSTDTQYF.

In this sample, this clonotype turned up many times. The rearrangement links TRBV5-1 to TRBJ2-1; 7 bases are shared with TRBD2. The trim removed 2 bases at V and 9 bases at J, leaving 11 bases unmatched. This CDR3 region has 15 residues. Germline V gene sequence: CDR1 SGHRS, CDR2 YFSETQ. CDR3 sequence reads: CASSFASGPRTEQFF. The CDR3 DNA reads TGCGCCAGCAGCTTCGCTAGCGGACCACGAACTGAGCAGTTCTTC.

The chain couples TRBV2 to TRBJ1-1; 8 bases match TRBD1. The V and J ends lost 5 bases and 8 bases, in that order; junction bases with no gene match: 4. Per the germline V gene, CDR1 is SNHLY and CDR2 is FYNNEI. The CDR3 spans 12 residues. The CDR3 DNA is TGTGCCAGCAGTTATGACAGGGGCGAAGCTTTCTTT. This translates into CASSYDRGEAFF. Together with reference TRBV2 and TRBJ1-1, the CDR3 gives the full variable domain: EPEVTQTPSHQVTQMGQEVILRCVPISNHLYFYWYRQILGQKVEFLVSFYNNEISEKSEIFDDQFSVERPDGSNFTLKIRSTKLEDSAMYFCASSYDRGEAFFGQGTRLTVV.

This clonotype has a count of ten or more. This sequence joins TRBV6-1 and TRBJ1-5; TRBD1 aligns across 7 bases. The V gene's germline CDR1 is MNHNS and CDR2 SASEGT. V lost 4 bases, J lost 7 bases, and 13 bases stayed unmatched. The CDR3 loop spans 16 amino acids. CDR3 coding DNA: TGTGCCAGCAGTGCCCGCCAGGGGGGGGCCGGCCAGCCCCAGCATTTT. Its translation is CASSARQGGAGQPQHF.

The rearrangement uses TRBV12-3 or TRBV12-4 and TRBJ1-2; possible D gene TRBD1, 6 bases. This CDR3 region has 18 residues. The ends were cut back, 5 bases at V and 5 bases at J, with 27 bases in the middle. CDR3 in amino acids: CASSPLAGGRPPPYGYTF. The CDR3 coding sequence is TGTGCCAGCAGTCCACTAGCGGGGGGCCGCCCACCCCCTTATGGCTACACCTTC.

Many counts were recorded for this clonotype. The chain recombines TRBV18 with TRBJ1-2; D is uncertain. Trimming cost V 2 bases and J 4 bases, with 8 bases left between them. The CDR3 totals 13 residues. Looked up from germline, CDR1 is KGHSH and CDR2 is LQKENI. As DNA, the CDR3 is TGTGCCAGCTCACCAACGGGCGTCTATGGCTACACCTTC. Protein sequence: CASSPTGVYGYTF.

The V gene is TRBV5-4, the J gene TRBJ1-2; the match to TRBD1 covers 7 bases. Germline-derived CDR1 and CDR2 are SGHNT and YYREEE (reference sequence). The CDR3 covers 16 residues. With V trimmed by 3 bases and J by 8 bases, 16 bases remained unmatched. This CDR3 reads CASSYGTALLLRGYTF. DNA of the CDR3: TGTGCCAGCAGCTACGGGACAGCGCTTTTATTACGCGGCTACACCTTC.

The table lists this clonotype with many counts. The chain uses TRBV7-2 and TRBJ2-1, with unresolved D. Germline CDR1 is SGHTA and CDR2 is FQGNSA. The CDR3 is 16 residues long. Trimming stripped 7 bases from V and 4 bases from J, with 20 bases between. The CDR3 DNA is TGTGCCAGCACCGATCCGGGCCGCGGAGCTTACAATGAGCAGTTCTTC. This encodes CASTDPGRGAYNEQFF.

There are many counts of this clonotype. This chain connects TRBV7-8 to TRBJ1-2, with D possibly matching TRBD1 (5 bases). There are 16 residues in the CDR3. Trimming pared 5 bases from V and 7 bases from J, leaving 23 bases between. Germline CDR1 and CDR2: SGHVS and FQNEAQ. The DNA of the CDR3 is TGTGCCAGCAGCCCCGACCGGGTCAGGGTGGATGGTGGCTACACCTTC. Translation gives CASSPDRVRVDGGYTF. The variable domain in full, with the rest retrieved from reference TRBV7-8 and TRBJ1-2, is GAGVSQSPRYKVAKRGQDVALRCDPISGHVSLFWYQQALGQGPEFLTYFQNEAQLDKSGLPSDRFFAERPEGSVSTLKIQRTQQEDSAVYLCASSPDRVRVDGGYTFGSGTRLTVV.

This clonotype was counted many times. The gene calls are TRBV29-1 and TRBJ1-2, with TRBD1 matching over 7 bases. CDR3 length: 13 amino acids. Germline CDR1 and CDR2: SQVTM and ANQGSEA. With 4 bases clipped from V and 3 bases from J, the junction kept 5 bases outside the gene matches. The CDR3 nucleotides read TGCAGCGTTGCGACAGGGTGGGACTATGGCTACACCTTC. As protein: CSVATGWDYGYTF.